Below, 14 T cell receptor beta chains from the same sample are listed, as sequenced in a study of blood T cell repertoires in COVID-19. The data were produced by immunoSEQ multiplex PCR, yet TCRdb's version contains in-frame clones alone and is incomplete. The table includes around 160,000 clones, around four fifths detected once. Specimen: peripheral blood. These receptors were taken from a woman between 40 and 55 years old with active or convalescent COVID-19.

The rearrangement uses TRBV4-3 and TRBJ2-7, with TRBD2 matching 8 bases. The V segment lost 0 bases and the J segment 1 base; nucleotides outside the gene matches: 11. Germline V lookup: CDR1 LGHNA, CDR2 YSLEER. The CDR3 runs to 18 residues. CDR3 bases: TGCGCCAGCAGCCAAGAATTCGCGGGGGGCCCCCCTTCCTACGAGCAGTACTTC. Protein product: CASSQEFAGGPPSYEQYF.

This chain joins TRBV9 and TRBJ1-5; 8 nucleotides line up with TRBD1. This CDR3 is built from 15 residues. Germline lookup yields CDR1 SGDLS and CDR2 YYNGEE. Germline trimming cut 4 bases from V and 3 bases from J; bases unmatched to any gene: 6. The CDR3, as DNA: TGTGCCAGCAGCACGACAGGGGCCTACAATCAGCCCCAGCATTTT. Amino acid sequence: CASSTTGAYNQPQHF.

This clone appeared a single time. The DNA for the CDR3 is TGTGCCAGCAGCCTCCGGGACAGGGGACTTAGAACGAACACCGGGGAGCTGTTTTTT. This sequence encodes CASSLRDRGLRTNTGELFF. The chain joins TRBV7-8 to TRBJ2-2; 10 positions agree with TRBD1. The V and J ends lost 5 bases and 0 bases, in that order; junction bases with no gene match: 12. Germline V gene lookup returns CDR1 SGHVS and CDR2 FQNEAQ. CDR3 length: 19 amino acids.

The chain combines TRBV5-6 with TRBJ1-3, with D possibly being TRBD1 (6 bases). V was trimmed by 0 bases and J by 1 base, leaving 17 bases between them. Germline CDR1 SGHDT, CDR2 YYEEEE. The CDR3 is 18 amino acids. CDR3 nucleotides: TGTGCCAGCAGCTTGGGCGGCTTTCGGGGGGCATCTGGAAACACCATATATTTT. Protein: CASSLGGFRGASGNTIYF. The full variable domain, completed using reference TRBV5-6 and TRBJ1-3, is DAGVTQSPTHLIKTRGQQVTLRCSPKSGHDTVSWYQQALGQGPQFIFQYYEEEERQRGNFPDRFSGHQFPNYSSELNVNALLLGDSALYLCASSLGGFRGASGNTIYFGEGSWLTVV.

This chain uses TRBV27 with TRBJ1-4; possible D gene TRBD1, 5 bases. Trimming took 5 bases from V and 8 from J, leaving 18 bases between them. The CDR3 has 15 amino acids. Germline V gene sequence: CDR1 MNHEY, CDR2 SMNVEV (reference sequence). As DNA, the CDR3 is TGTGCCAGCAGTCTCCTTGGCGGACGGGGGGAAAAACTGTTTTTT. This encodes CASSLLGGRGEKLFF.

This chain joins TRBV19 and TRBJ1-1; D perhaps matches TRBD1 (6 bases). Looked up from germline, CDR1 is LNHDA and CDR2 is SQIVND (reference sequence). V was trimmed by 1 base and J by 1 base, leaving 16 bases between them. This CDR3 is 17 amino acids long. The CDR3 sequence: CASSIGGGWGPNTEAFF. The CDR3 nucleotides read TGTGCCAGTAGTATAGGGGGCGGTTGGGGGCCGAACACTGAAGCTTTCTTT. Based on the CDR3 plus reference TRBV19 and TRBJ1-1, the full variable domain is DGGITQSPKYLFRKEGQNVTLSCEQNLNHDAMYWYRQDPGQGLRLIYYSQIVNDFQKGDIAEGYSVSREKKESFPLTVTSAQKNPTAFYLCASSIGGGWGPNTEAFFGQGTRLTVV.

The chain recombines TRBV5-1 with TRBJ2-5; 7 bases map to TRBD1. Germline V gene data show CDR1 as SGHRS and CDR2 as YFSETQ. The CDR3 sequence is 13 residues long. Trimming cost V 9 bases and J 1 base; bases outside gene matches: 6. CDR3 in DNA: TGCGCCACCTCACAGGGGTCCCAAGAGACCCAGTACTTC. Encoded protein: CATSQGSQETQYF.

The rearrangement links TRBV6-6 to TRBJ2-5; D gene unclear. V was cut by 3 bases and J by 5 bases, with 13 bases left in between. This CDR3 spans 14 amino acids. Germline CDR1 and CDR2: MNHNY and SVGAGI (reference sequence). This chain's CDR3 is CASSYSSRFETQYF. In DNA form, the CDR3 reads TGTGCCAGCAGTTATAGTAGCCGGTTCGAGACCCAGTACTTC.

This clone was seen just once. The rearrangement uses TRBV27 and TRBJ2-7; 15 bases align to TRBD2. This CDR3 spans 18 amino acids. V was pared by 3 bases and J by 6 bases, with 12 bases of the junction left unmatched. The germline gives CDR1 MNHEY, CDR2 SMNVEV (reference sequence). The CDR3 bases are TGTGCCAGCAGTTTTGGGTGGACTAGCGGGAGGGCGGGAGGCGAGCAGTACTTC. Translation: CASSFGWTSGRAGGEQYF.

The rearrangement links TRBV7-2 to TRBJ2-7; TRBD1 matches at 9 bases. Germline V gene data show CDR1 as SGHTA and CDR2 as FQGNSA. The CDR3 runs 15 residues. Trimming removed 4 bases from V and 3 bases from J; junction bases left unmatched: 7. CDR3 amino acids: CASSSRQGEIYEQYF. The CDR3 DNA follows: TGTGCCAGCAGCTCCCGACAGGGGGAGATCTACGAGCAGTACTTC.

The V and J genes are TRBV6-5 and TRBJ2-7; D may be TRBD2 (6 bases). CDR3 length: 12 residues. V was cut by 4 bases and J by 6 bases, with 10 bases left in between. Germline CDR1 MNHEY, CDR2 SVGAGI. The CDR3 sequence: CASSFSGLEQYF. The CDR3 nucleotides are TGTGCCAGCAGTTTTAGCGGTCTCGAGCAGTACTTC.

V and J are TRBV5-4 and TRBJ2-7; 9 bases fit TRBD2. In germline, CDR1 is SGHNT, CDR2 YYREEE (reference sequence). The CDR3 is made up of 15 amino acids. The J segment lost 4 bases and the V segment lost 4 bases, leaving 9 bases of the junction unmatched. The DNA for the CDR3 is TGTGCCAGCAGCGATGGCGGCGGGAGGGCTTACGAGCAGTACTTC. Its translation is CASSDGGGRAYEQYF.

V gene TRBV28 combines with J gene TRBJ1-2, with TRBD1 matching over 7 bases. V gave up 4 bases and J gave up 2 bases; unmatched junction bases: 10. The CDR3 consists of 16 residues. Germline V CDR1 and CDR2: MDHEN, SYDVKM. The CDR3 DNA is TGTGCCAGCAGTTCGTTGACAGGGAATTTGAACTATGGCTACACCTTC. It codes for CASSSLTGNLNYGYTF.

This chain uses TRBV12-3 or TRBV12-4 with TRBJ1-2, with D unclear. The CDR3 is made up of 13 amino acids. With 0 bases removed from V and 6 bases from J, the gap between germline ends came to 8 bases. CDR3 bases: TGTGCCAGCAGTTTAGCGGCCCGGGATGGCTACACCTTC. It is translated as CASSLAARDGYTF.